The 7 T cell receptor beta chains reported below all come from one sample, sequenced in a study of T cell repertoires and Cas9 in healthy adults. Profiled with immunoSEQ multiplex PCR; TCRdb holds only in-frame clones, not every one. Among fewer than 25,000 clones, 91% were seen once, and the ten largest hold about 1.6%. The sample comprised CD4+ effector T cells (CD127+, CD25-, CD137-, CD154-) from PBMCs; culture status not recorded. Receptors originate from a human donor in good health.

The chain joins TRBV6-1 to TRBJ2-7; 8 bases fit TRBD1. The germline gives CDR1 MNHNS, CDR2 SASEGT. CDR3 length equals 14 residues. V lost 7 bases, J lost 2 bases, and 7 bases stayed unmatched. The CDR3, as DNA: TGTGCCAGCACTACCAGGGGGCTAACCTACGAGCAGTACTTC. This encodes CASTTRGLTYEQYF.

The V gene is TRBV28, the J gene TRBJ2-4; TRBD1 matches at 8 bases. V gave up 3 bases and J gave up 12 bases; unmatched junction bases: 7. The CDR3 runs to 13 residues. The germline V gene encodes CDR1 MDHEN and CDR2 SYDVKM. CDR3 sequence reads: CASSLRDRPPQYF. In nucleotides, the CDR3 is TGTGCCAGCAGTTTGCGGGACAGGCCACCTCAGTACTTC.

The chain combines TRBV5-4 with TRBJ1-1; D is ambiguous. The CDR3 is 14 residues long. From germline, CDR1 is SGHNT and CDR2 YYREEE (reference sequence). V was clipped by 4 bases and J by 2 bases, with 12 bases between them. CDR3 residues: CASSGTRSNTEAFF. DNA of the CDR3: TGTGCCAGCAGCGGTACTAGGTCCAACACTGAAGCTTTCTTT. The complete variable domain, with remaining parts taken from reference TRBV5-4 and TRBJ1-1, reads ETGVTQSPTHLIKTRGQQVTLRCSSQSGHNTVSWYQQALGQGPQFIFQYYREEENGRGNFPPRFSGLQFPNYSSELNVNALELDDSALYLCASSGTRSNTEAFFGQGTRLTVV.

Only a few counts were recorded for this clone. The V gene is TRBV4-3, the J gene TRBJ1-1, with a possible D match to TRBD1 (6 bases). V was clipped by 0 bases and J by 7 bases, with 12 bases between them. From germline, CDR1 is LGHNA and CDR2 YSLEER. CDR3 length: 14 residues. CDR3 sequence: CASSQDPRTVEAFF. CDR3 coding DNA: TGCGCCAGCAGCCAAGACCCTAGGACAGTTGAAGCTTTCTTT.

This chain joins TRBV19 and TRBJ2-3; unclear D gene. The ends were cut back, 3 bases at V and 2 bases at J, with 9 bases in the middle. The CDR3 consists of 14 residues. The germline CDR1 and CDR2 sequences are LNHDA and SQIVND (reference sequence). CDR3 loop: CASSIGFFTDTQYF. Written as DNA, the CDR3 is TGTGCCAGTAGTATTGGCTTTTTCACAGATACGCAGTATTTT.

This sequence joins TRBV6-1 and TRBJ2-7; no clear D. The CDR3 length is 16 residues. The germline CDR1 and CDR2 sequences are MNHNS and SASEGT. V was trimmed by 0 bases and J by 2 bases, leaving 14 bases between them. The CDR3 sequence: CASSEALLGNPYEQYF. In DNA, the CDR3 is TGTGCCAGCAGTGAAGCGCTATTGGGGAACCCCTACGAGCAGTACTTC.

The V and J genes are TRBV15 and TRBJ1-2; perhaps TRBD1 as D (6 bases). CDR1 is LNHNV, CDR2 YYDKDF, per germline (reference sequence). The germline V and J ends were trimmed by 5 bases and 2 bases, with 12 bases remaining between them. This CDR3 spans 14 amino acids. CDR3 in amino acids: CATSYPGENYGYTF. The CDR3 DNA reads TGTGCCACCAGCTACCCAGGGGAAAACTATGGCTACACCTTC.